This TCR beta chain stems from a study of TIL therapy for anti-PD-1-resistant metastatic lung cancer. Study information: Median patient age was nearly 55, ranging about 38-75 years. By whole-exome sequencing, median non-synonymous tumor mutation burden was approximately 1.4 mutations per megabase.

This clone has just a few counts. No antigen is known for it. From germline, CDR1 is SGHRS and CDR2 YFSETQ. The CDR3 has 16 amino acids. Trimming removed 4 bases from V and 0 bases from J, with 13 bases in between. The libraries were made with immunoSEQ v3. Data came from immunoSEQ multiplex PCR; TCRdb stores just in-frame clones and leaves some out. This table holds about 60,000 clones, around 63% found once. Findings and caveats of the study: The cohort had more treatment-naive, never-smoker and oncogene-addicted patients than typical.

Time point specified: pre-treatment sample, taken before nivolumab and TIL therapy. Patients were adults with stage 4 NSCLC. The clonotype was recovered from a person aged 25-79 years with non-small cell lung cancer. The sequences come from blood, collected at baseline. V and J are TRBV5-1 and TRBJ1-4; no clear D gene. The CDR3 region is CASSQLPTPTNEKLFF. The DNA for the CDR3 is TGCGCCAGCAGCCAGCTCCCTACACCAACTAATGAAAAACTGTTTTTT.